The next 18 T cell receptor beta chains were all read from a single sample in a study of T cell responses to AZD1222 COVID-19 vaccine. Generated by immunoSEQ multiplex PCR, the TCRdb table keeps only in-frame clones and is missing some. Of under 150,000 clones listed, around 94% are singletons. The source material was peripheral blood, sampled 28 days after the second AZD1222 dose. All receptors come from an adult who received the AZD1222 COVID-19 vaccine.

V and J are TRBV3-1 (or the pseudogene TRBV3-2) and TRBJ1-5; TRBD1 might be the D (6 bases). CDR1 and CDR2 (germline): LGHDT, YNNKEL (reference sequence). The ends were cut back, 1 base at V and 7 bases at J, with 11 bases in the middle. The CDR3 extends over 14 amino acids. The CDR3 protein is CASSQGTAVQPQHF. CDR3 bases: TGTGCCAGCAGCCAAGGGACAGCGGTACAGCCCCAGCATTTT.

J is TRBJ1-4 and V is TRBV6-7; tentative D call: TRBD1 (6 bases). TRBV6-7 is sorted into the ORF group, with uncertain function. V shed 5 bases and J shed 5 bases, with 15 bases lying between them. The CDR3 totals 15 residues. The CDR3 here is CASSHPDRPNEKLFF. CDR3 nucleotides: TGTGCCAGCAGTCACCCGGACAGACCGAATGAAAAACTGTTTTTT.

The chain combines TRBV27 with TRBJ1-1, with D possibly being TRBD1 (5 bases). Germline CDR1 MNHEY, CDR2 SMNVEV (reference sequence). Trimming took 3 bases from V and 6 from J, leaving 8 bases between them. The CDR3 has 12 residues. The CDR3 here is CASSFGGAEAFF. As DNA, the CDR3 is TGTGCCAGCAGTTTTGGGGGTGCTGAAGCTTTCTTT.

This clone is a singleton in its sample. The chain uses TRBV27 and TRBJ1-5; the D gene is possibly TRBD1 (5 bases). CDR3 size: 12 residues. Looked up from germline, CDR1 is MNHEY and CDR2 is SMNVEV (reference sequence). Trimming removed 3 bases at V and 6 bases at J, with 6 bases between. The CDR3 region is CASSFGGQPQHF. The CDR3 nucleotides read TGTGCCAGCAGTTTTGGGGGTCAGCCCCAGCATTTT.

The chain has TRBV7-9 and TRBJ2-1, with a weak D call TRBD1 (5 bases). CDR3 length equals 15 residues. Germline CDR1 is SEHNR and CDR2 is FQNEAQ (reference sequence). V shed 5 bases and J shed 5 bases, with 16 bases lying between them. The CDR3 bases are TGTGCCAGCAGCCCAGACGGGCTGGGGCACAATGAGCAGTTCTTC. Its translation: CASSPDGLGHNEQFF.

As DNA, the CDR3 is TGTGCCAGCAGCGGGTCACTAGCGGGCACCCTAACGAACACCGGGGAGCTGTTTTTT. Protein: CASSGSLAGTLTNTGELFF. The chain joins TRBV9 to TRBJ2-2; the match to TRBD2 covers 9 bases. The CDR3 contains 19 residues. Germline lookup yields CDR1 SGDLS and CDR2 YYNGEE. V trimming: 3 bases; J trimming: 0 bases; junction bases outside the gene matches: 12.

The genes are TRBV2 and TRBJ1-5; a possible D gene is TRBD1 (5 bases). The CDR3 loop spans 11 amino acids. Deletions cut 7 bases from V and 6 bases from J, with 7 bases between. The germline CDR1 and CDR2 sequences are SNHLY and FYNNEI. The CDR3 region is CASKGTQPQHF. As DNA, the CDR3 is TGTGCCAGCAAGGGGACTCAGCCCCAGCATTTT.

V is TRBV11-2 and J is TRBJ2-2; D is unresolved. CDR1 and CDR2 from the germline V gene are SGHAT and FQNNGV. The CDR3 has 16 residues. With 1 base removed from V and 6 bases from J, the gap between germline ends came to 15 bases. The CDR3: CASSLGKWEGAGELFF. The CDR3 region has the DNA TGTGCCAGCAGCTTAGGAAAGTGGGAAGGCGCCGGGGAGCTGTTTTTT.

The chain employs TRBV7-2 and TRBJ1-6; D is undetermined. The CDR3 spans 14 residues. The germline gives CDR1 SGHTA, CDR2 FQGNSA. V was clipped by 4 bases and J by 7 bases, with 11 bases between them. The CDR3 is CASSSYSPNSPLHF. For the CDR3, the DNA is TGTGCCAGCAGCTCGTACAGCCCCAATTCACCCCTCCACTTT. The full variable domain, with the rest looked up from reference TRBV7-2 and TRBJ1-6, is GAGVSQSPSNKVTEKGKDVELRCDPISGHTALYWYRQSLGQGLEFLIYFQGNSAPDKSGLPSDRFSAERTGGSVSTLTIQRTQQEDSAVYLCASSSYSPNSPLHFGNGTRLTVT.

CDR3 amino acids: CASSPEGSDSNQPQHF. For the CDR3, the DNA is TGTGCCAGCAGTCCTGAAGGGAGTGATAGCAATCAGCCCCAGCATTTT. J is TRBJ1-5 and V is TRBV3-1 (or the pseudogene TRBV3-2); the D is unclear. This CDR3 comprises 16 residues. The V end lost 6 bases, the J end lost 0 bases, and 15 bases lay between the germline ends. Germline V lookup: CDR1 LGHDT, CDR2 YNNKEL (reference sequence).

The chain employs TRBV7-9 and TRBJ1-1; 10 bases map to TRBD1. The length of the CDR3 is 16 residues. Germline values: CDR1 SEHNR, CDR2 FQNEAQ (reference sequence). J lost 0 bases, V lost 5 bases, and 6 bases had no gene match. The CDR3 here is CASSQGTGAMNTEAFF. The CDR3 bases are TGTGCCAGCAGCCAGGGGACAGGGGCAATGAACACTGAAGCTTTCTTT.

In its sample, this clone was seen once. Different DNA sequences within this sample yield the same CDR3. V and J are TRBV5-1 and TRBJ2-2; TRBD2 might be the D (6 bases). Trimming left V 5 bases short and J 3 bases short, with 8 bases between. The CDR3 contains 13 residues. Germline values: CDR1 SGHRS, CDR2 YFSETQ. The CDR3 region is CASRTGDTGELFF. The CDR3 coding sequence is TGCGCCAGCAGAACGGGGGACACCGGGGAGCTGTTTTTT.

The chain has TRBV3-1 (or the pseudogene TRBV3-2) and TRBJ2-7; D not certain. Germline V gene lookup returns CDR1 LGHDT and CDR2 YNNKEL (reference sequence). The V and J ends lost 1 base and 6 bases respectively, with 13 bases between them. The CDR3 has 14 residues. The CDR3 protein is CASSQVLGKREQYF. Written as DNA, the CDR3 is TGTGCCAGCAGCCAAGTATTAGGAAAGCGCGAGCAGTACTTC.

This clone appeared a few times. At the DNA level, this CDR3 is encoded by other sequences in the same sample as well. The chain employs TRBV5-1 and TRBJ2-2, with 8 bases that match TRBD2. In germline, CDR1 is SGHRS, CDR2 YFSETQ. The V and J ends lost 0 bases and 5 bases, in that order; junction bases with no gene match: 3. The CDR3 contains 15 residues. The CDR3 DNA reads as TGCGCCAGCAGCTTGGGGTCTAGCGGGACCGGGGAGCTGTTTTTT. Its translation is CASSLGSSGTGELFF.

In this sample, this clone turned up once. The CDR3 nucleotides are TGTGCCAGTAGAAAGCGGGAGGGCCTCACCGGGGAGCTGTTTTTT. Protein: CASRKREGLTGELFF. The chain links TRBV19 to TRBJ2-2, with 10 nucleotides matching TRBD2. CDR1 LNHDA and CDR2 SQIVND come from the germline V gene (reference sequence). The junction had 5 bases not matched to a gene; V was cut back by 6 bases and J by 4 bases. CDR3 size: 15 residues.

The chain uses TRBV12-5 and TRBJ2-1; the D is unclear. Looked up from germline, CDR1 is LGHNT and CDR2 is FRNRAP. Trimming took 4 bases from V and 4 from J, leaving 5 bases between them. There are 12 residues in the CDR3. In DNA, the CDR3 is TGTGCTAGTGGTTGGGGTTACAATGAGCAGTTCTTC. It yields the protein CASGWGYNEQFF. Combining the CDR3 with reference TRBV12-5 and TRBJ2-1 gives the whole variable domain DARVTQTPRHKVTEMGQEVTMRCQPILGHNTVFWYRQTMMQGLELLAYFRNRAPLDDSGMPKDRFSAEMPDATLATLKIQPSEPRDSAVYFCASGWGYNEQFFGPGTRLTVL.

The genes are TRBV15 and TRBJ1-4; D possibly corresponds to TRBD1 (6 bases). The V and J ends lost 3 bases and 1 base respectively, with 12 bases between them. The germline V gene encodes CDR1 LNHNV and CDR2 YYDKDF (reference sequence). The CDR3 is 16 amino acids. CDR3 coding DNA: TGTGCCACCAGCAGTTCTCAGGGGATAACTAATGAAAAACTGTTTTTT. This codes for CATSSSQGITNEKLFF.

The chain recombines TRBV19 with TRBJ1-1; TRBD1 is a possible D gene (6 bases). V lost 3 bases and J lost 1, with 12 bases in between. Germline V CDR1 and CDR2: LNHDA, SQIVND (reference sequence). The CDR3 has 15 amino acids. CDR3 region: CASSIGGAGNTEAFF. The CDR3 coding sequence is TGTGCCAGTAGTATCGGGGGGGCCGGGAACACTGAAGCTTTCTTT.